The 27 T cell receptor beta chains below come from one sample, sequenced in a study of blood T cell repertoires in COVID-19. This table comes from immunoSEQ multiplex PCR, and its TCRdb copy is limited to in-frame clones, with some not included. The table includes about 200,000 clones, more than 75% detected once. Sequencing used peripheral blood. The receptors derive from a man in his sixties with acute or convalescent COVID-19.

The V gene is TRBV4-1, the J gene TRBJ1-2; 7 bases match TRBD1. The CDR3 length is 17 residues. Germline V gene lookup returns CDR1 MGHRA and CDR2 YSYEKL. After removal of 0 bases from V and 0 bases from J, the junction contained 7 bases not matched to a gene. This CDR3 is CASSQDLLGGTNYGYTF. As DNA, the CDR3 is TGCGCCAGCAGCCAAGATCTCTTAGGGGGCACTAACTATGGCTACACCTTC.

This chain joins TRBV18 and TRBJ2-7; 9 bases match TRBD1. Germline values: CDR1 KGHSH, CDR2 LQKENI. The V gene end was trimmed by 1 base and the J gene end by 0 bases; junction bases not matched to a gene: 7. The CDR3 is 17 amino acids. The CDR3 bases are TGTGCCAGCTCACCACTTACAGGGGGCGGGGCCTCCTACGAGCAGTACTTC. The encoded protein is CASSPLTGGGASYEQYF.

The genes are TRBV15 and TRBJ1-2; D is undetermined. This CDR3 has 13 residues. Deletions cut 1 base from V and 3 bases from J, with 6 bases between. Germline V gene data show CDR1 as LNHNV and CDR2 as YYDKDF (reference sequence). CDR3: CATSRGTDYGYTF. The CDR3 DNA sequence: TGTGCCACCAGCAGAGGAACAGACTATGGCTACACCTTC.

V usage is TRBV7-8 and J usage is TRBJ1-5; D is possibly TRBD1 (5 bases). The germline gives CDR1 SGHVS, CDR2 FQNEAQ. Trimming removed 2 bases at V and 0 bases at J, with 14 bases between. The CDR3 length is 17 residues. CDR3 region: CASSLTVPQGSNQPQHF. DNA for the CDR3: TGTGCCAGCAGCTTAACGGTGCCCCAGGGTAGCAATCAGCCCCAGCATTTT.

This clone was picked up a small number of times. This rearrangement joins TRBV4-1 to TRBJ2-3, with D tentatively TRBD2 (6 bases). This CDR3 spans 14 amino acids. V was pared by 1 base and J by 6 bases, with 11 bases between. Germline loops: CDR1 MGHRA, CDR2 YSYEKL. Written as DNA, the CDR3 is TGCGCCAGCAGCCAAGGGGCAGGGAGGGATACGCAGTATTTT. Protein product: CASSQGAGRDTQYF.

This chain connects TRBV7-2 to TRBJ2-5; 9 bases line up with TRBD2. From germline, CDR1 is SGHTA and CDR2 FQGNSA. This CDR3 has 17 residues. V trimming: 2 bases; J trimming: 5 bases; junction bases outside the gene matches: 12. The DNA for the CDR3 is TGTGCCAGCAGCTTAAGGCTAGCGGGGTCAAGAGGGGAGACCCAGTACTTC. Protein sequence: CASSLRLAGSRGETQYF.

The rearrangement links TRBV29-1 to TRBJ1-1, with no clear D. CDR1 and CDR2 from the germline V gene are SQVTM and ANQGSEA. Trimming removed 6 bases from V and 1 base from J, with 6 bases in between. The CDR3 totals 11 residues. CDR3 sequence: CSVRQNTEAFF. The CDR3 DNA reads as TGCAGCGTAAGACAGAACACTGAAGCTTTCTTT. Full variable domain (remainder filled in from reference TRBV29-1 and TRBJ1-1): SAVISQKPSRDICQRGTSLTIQCQVDSQVTMMFWYRQQPGQSLTLIATANQGSEATYESGFVIDKFPISRPNLTFSTLTVSNMSPEDSSIYLCSVRQNTEAFFGQGTRLTVV.

V and J are TRBV4-2 and TRBJ1-1, with D tentatively TRBD1 (6 bases). The V and J ends lost 10 bases and 8 bases respectively, with 29 bases between them. Germline V gives CDR1 LGHNA, CDR2 YNFKEQ. The CDR3 contains 16 residues. CDR3 protein: CATVPGGADGPREAFF. CDR3 coding DNA: TGTGCCACCGTGCCCGGGGGGGCGGACGGTCCCAGAGAAGCTTTCTTT.

Only a few counts were recorded for this clone. The gene calls are TRBV19 and TRBJ2-3; perhaps TRBD2 as D (5 bases). Germline V CDR1 and CDR2: LNHDA, SQIVND (reference sequence). Trimming stripped 6 bases from V and 5 bases from J, with 18 bases between. CDR3 length equals 15 residues. CDR3 DNA: TGTGCCAGTAGCCCCAGGCGGGCCCTGAGAGATACGCAGTATTTT. As protein: CASSPRRALRDTQYF.

With regard to this clone: Other DNA sequences in this sample translate to the same CDR3. The chain employs TRBV7-2 and TRBJ1-2, with TRBD1 matching 8 bases. The CDR3 extends over 14 amino acids. Germline assignment: CDR1 SGHTA and CDR2 FQGNSA. J gave up 2 bases and V 3 bases, and 2 bases lay outside the gene matches. Here the CDR3 reads CASSLAGGNYGYTF. In nucleotides, the CDR3 is TGTGCCAGCAGCTTGGCAGGGGGCAACTATGGCTACACCTTC.

The V and J genes are TRBV7-6 and TRBJ2-3; D might be TRBD2 (6 bases). This CDR3 spans 13 amino acids. With 5 bases removed from V and 4 bases from J, the gap between germline ends came to 10 bases. Germline lookup yields CDR1 SGHVS and CDR2 FNYEAQ. The CDR3, as DNA: TGTGCCAGCAGCCGGGGGAGAGCAGATACGCAGTATTTT. It translates to CASSRGRADTQYF.

The count of this clone is one. CDR3 sequence: CASSLPRGGRETQYF. CDR3 nucleotide sequence: TGTGCCAGCAGCTTGCCGCGGGGGGGCCGAGAGACCCAGTACTTC. The rearrangement uses TRBV7-6 and TRBJ2-5, with 9 bases aligning to TRBD2. Germline V CDR1 and CDR2: SGHVS, FNYEAQ. This CDR3 spans 15 amino acids. The J segment lost 4 bases and the V segment lost 3 bases, leaving 6 bases of the junction unmatched.

The J gene is TRBJ1-5, the V gene TRBV19, with D maybe TRBD1 (6 bases). Trimming took off 6 bases at V and 3 bases at J, with 21 bases between the two ends. Per the germline V gene, CDR1 is LNHDA and CDR2 is SQIVND (reference sequence). CDR3 length equals 17 residues. DNA of the CDR3: TGTGCCAGTAGCCCCTTGGTCCGGACAGTTATCAATCAGCCCCAGCATTTT. It encodes CASSPLVRTVINQPQHF.

This chain joins TRBV10-3 and TRBJ2-1; D may be TRBD2 (5 bases). Trimming pared 4 bases from V and 6 bases from J, leaving 13 bases between. This CDR3 has 14 amino acids. CDR1 ENHRY and CDR2 SYGVKD come from the germline V gene. The CDR3 is CAISGEKGVNEQFF. The CDR3 DNA is TGTGCCATCAGTGGGGAAAAGGGAGTCAATGAGCAGTTCTTC.

This chain connects TRBV7-3 to TRBJ2-2; TRBD1 agrees at 7 bases. The V and J ends lost 4 bases and 6 bases, in that order; junction bases with no gene match: 5. CDR1 SGHTA and CDR2 FQGTGA come from the germline V gene. The CDR3 spans 14 residues. The CDR3 loop reads CASSSVQGSGELFF. As DNA, the CDR3 is TGTGCCAGCAGCTCGGTACAGGGGTCCGGGGAGCTGTTTTTT.

This rearrangement joins TRBV11-2 to TRBJ2-1, with 7 bases aligning to TRBD2. From germline, CDR1 is SGHAT and CDR2 FQNNGV. The CDR3 has 14 amino acids. The ends lost 8 bases at V and 2 bases at J; junction bases unmatched: 6. CDR3 loop: CASGEGPAYNEQFF. The CDR3 region has the DNA TGTGCCAGCGGGGAGGGGCCCGCCTACAATGAGCAGTTCTTC.

The rearrangement joins TRBV5-1 to TRBJ1-2; 7 bases line up with TRBD1. The CDR3 loop spans 13 amino acids. Germline-derived CDR1 and CDR2 are SGHRS and YFSETQ. V dropped 4 bases and J dropped 3; count of bases not matched to a gene: 3. The CDR3 loop is CASSIDRDYGYTF. DNA of the CDR3: TGCGCCAGCAGCATCGACAGGGACTATGGCTACACCTTC.

This chain connects TRBV7-8 to TRBJ2-5; 13 nucleotides agree with TRBD2. The germline V gene has CDR1 SGHVS and CDR2 FQNEAQ. The CDR3 loop spans 18 amino acids. The V gene end was trimmed by 1 base and the J gene end by 2 bases; junction bases not matched to a gene: 7. The CDR3 DNA follows: TGTGCCAGCAGCTTAGTACGACTAGCGGGGGGACTACAAGAGACCCAGTACTTC. The encoded protein is CASSLVRLAGGLQETQYF. Full variable domain (remainder filled in from reference TRBV7-8 and TRBJ2-5): GAGVSQSPRYKVAKRGQDVALRCDPISGHVSLFWYQQALGQGPEFLTYFQNEAQLDKSGLPSDRFFAERPEGSVSTLKIQRTQQEDSAVYLCASSLVRLAGGLQETQYFGPGTRLLVL.

The chain combines TRBV2 with TRBJ1-5; TRBD1 matches at 7 bases. Germline CDR1 and CDR2: SNHLY and FYNNEI. The V gene end was trimmed by 2 bases and the J gene end by 4 bases; junction bases not matched to a gene: 5. The CDR3 contains 15 residues. The CDR3 DNA reads as TGTGCCAGCAGTGAACTGGGACAGATTAATCAGCCCCAGCATTTT. Its translation: CASSELGQINQPQHF.

In this sample, this clone turned up a few times. The chain links TRBV6-1 to TRBJ1-3; D perhaps matches TRBD1 (5 bases). Germline-derived CDR1 and CDR2 are MNHNS and SASEGT. The CDR3 is 15 residues long. Between the trimmed V and J ends, which lost 3 bases and 0 bases, there was a span of 9 bases. CDR3 protein: CASSEGDYSGNTIYF. The CDR3 DNA reads TGTGCCAGCAGTGAGGGGGACTACTCTGGAAACACCATATATTTT.

The chain has TRBV7-9 and TRBJ1-2, with D tentatively TRBD1 (5 bases). Germline V gives CDR1 SEHNR, CDR2 FQNEAQ (reference sequence). There are 13 residues in the CDR3. Trimming removed 5 bases from V and 6 bases from J, with 13 bases in between. For the CDR3, the DNA is TGTGCCAGCAGCCTGCGGGGCGTGAATGGCTACACCTTC. Protein sequence: CASSLRGVNGYTF.

CDR3 in amino acids: CASSLGQGVTSYEQYF. CDR3 DNA sequence: TGCGCCAGCAGCTTGGGACAGGGGGTGACATCCTACGAGCAGTACTTC. This chain links TRBV5-1 with TRBJ2-7, with 9 bases fitting TRBD1. The CDR3 loop spans 16 amino acids. Germline-derived CDR1 and CDR2 are SGHRS and YFSETQ. V lost 0 bases and J lost 1; bases outside the gene matches: 5. Filled out from reference TRBV5-1 and TRBJ2-7, the complete variable domain reads KAGVTQTPRYLIKTRGQQVTLSCSPISGHRSVSWYQQTPGQGLQFLFEYFSETQRNKGNFPGRFSGRQFSNSRSEMNVSTLELGDSALYLCASSLGQGVTSYEQYFGPGTRLTVT.

This chain uses TRBV11-3 with TRBJ2-5, with TRBD2 identical over 14 bases. In germline, CDR1 is SGHNT, CDR2 YENEEA. Unmatched junction bases numbered 4, after V lost 5 bases and J lost 2 bases. The length of the CDR3 is 16 residues. CDR3 sequence: CASSAGLAGGQETQYF. Here the CDR3 DNA reads TGTGCCAGCAGCGCCGGACTAGCGGGGGGTCAAGAGACCCAGTACTTC. The full variable domain, with the rest looked up from reference TRBV11-3 and TRBJ2-5, is EAGVVQSPRYKIIEKKQPVAFWCNPISGHNTLYWYLQNLGQGPELLIRYENEEAVDDSQLPKDRFSAERLKGVDSTLKIQPAELGDSAVYLCASSAGLAGGQETQYFGPGTRLLVL.

The chain couples TRBV7-2 to TRBJ2-7; a possible D gene is TRBD2 (7 bases). V was shortened by 2 bases and J by 4 bases, with 15 bases between the two germline ends. The CDR3 runs 15 residues. Germline loops: CDR1 SGHTA, CDR2 FQGNSA. The CDR3 sequence: CASSLKGGATYEQYF. The CDR3 nucleotides are TGTGCCAGCAGCTTAAAGGGGGGGGCTACATACGAGCAGTACTTC.

The chain joins TRBV28 to TRBJ2-1, with a possible D match to TRBD2 (6 bases). Trimming stripped 4 bases from V and 4 bases from J, with 14 bases between. Germline values: CDR1 MDHEN, CDR2 SYDVKM. CDR3 length: 15 amino acids. The CDR3 loop is CASSSPAGPYNEQFF. CDR3 nucleotide sequence: TGTGCCAGCAGTTCCCCGGCGGGGCCGTACAATGAGCAGTTCTTC.

The chain recombines TRBV12-3 or TRBV12-4 with TRBJ2-2, with 7 positions matching TRBD2. The CDR3 is 13 residues long. The J segment lost 6 bases and the V segment lost 2 bases, leaving 0 bases of the junction unmatched. In nucleotides, the CDR3 is TGTGCCAGCAGTTTACGGGGGGCCGGGGAGCTGTTTTTT. This gives the protein CASSLRGAGELFF.

The chain has TRBV7-2 and TRBJ2-5; D may be TRBD1 (6 bases). V lost 5 bases, J lost 1 base, and 11 bases lay in between. In germline, CDR1 is SGHTA, CDR2 FQGNSA. The CDR3 has 14 residues. In DNA form, the CDR3 reads TGTGCCAGCAGCCGCCGGACAGTCCAAGAGACCCAGTACTTC. Protein: CASSRRTVQETQYF.